These 24 T cell receptor beta chains were all obtained from the same sample, sequenced in a study of response to subunit inactivated influenza vaccine (dated by TCRdb to the late 2010s). The library was obtained by RT-PCR. The reads were generated on an Illumina HiSeq 2500. TCRdb passed the public sequencing reads through fastp at Q25 and MiXCR, retaining productive beta sequences. Under each unique CDR3 protein, matching rows form one entry showing the most common genes and DNA. The sample table records roughly 460,000 distinct CDR3 sequences; approximately 10% of these occur just once. About 12% of the sample rests with the top ten. The time point label on this specimen signifies: more than 35 days after influenza vaccine administration. Sequenced material: PBMCs from blood, taken more than 35 days after vaccination. The receptors derive from a man aged 45-60 years who received an inactivated influenza vaccine. Donor details come from another sample of the same person, matched by shared clones.

V and J are TRBV3-1 and TRBJ2-5; D unclear. V lost 4 bases and J 2 bases, leaving 11 bases between the germline ends. The length of the CDR3 is 14 residues. Germline V gives CDR1 LGHDT, CDR2 YNNKEL (reference sequence). CDR3 region: CASSPGYGQETQYF. CDR3 coding DNA: TGTGCCAGCAGCCCGGGTTATGGGCAAGAGACCCAGTACTTC.

This chain uses TRBV29-1 with TRBJ2-5; D unclear. Germline V CDR1 and CDR2: SQVTM, ANQGSEA. The CDR3 is made up of 12 amino acids. The V gene lost 4 bases and the J gene lost 2 bases, with 8 bases spanning the gap. This CDR3 reads CSVVVLQETQYF. The CDR3 nucleotides are TGCAGCGTTGTCGTCTTACAAGAGACCCAGTACTTC.

This clonotype occurred a few times. CDR3 sequence: CASSSTSGGAGEQFF. CDR3 coding DNA: TGTGCCAGCAGCTCGACTAGCGGGGGGGCCGGTGAGCAGTTCTTC. This sequence joins TRBV11-2 and TRBJ2-1; TRBD2 aligns across 14 bases. CDR3 size: 15 residues. The V segment lost 4 bases and the J segment 9 bases; nucleotides outside the gene matches: 5. Per germline, CDR1 SGHAT and CDR2 FQNNGV. Variable domain in full (rest from reference TRBV11-2 and TRBJ2-1): EAGVAQSPRYKIIEKRQSVAFWCNPISGHATLYWYQQILGQGPKLLIQFQNNGVVDDSQLPKDRFSAERLKGVDSTLKIQPAKLEDSAVYLCASSSTSGGAGEQFFGPGTRLTVL.

This clonotype was picked up a small number of times. This chain uses TRBV20-1 with TRBJ2-1, with 13 bases lining up with TRBD2. CDR3 length equals 15 residues. In germline, CDR1 is DFQATT, CDR2 SNEGSKA (reference sequence). Trimming cost V 3 bases and J 9 bases; bases outside gene matches: 8. The CDR3: CSARGLAGLGVEQFF. The DNA of the CDR3 is TGCAGTGCTAGGGGACTAGCGGGGTTGGGGGTTGAGCAGTTCTTC.

The chain has TRBV5-6 and TRBJ1-1; possibly TRBD1 for D (6 bases). Germline V CDR1 and CDR2: SGHDT, YYEEEE. The CDR3 loop spans 14 amino acids. Trimming took off 2 bases at V and 5 bases at J, with 13 bases between the two ends. CDR3 residues: CASSFRDTNTEAFF. In DNA, the CDR3 is TGTGCCAGCAGCTTTCGGGACACAAATACTGAAGCTTTCTTT.

The V and J genes are TRBV20-1 and TRBJ2-1, with D hard to call. Germline V gene sequence: CDR1 DFQATT, CDR2 SNEGSKA (reference sequence). This CDR3 has 13 amino acids. V shed 0 bases and J shed 8 bases, with 11 bases lying between them. In DNA, the CDR3 is TGCAGTGCTAGAGATCTCTCAGGCCATGAGCAGTTCTTC. Translated, it gives CSARDLSGHEQFF.

The genes are TRBV6-5 and TRBJ2-5, with no clear D. Germline-derived CDR1 and CDR2 are MNHEY and SVGAGI. Trimming cost V 0 bases and J 5 bases, with 13 bases left between them. This CDR3 is 15 amino acids long. As DNA, the CDR3 is TGTGCCAGCAGTTACTCTCGTACCACCAGGGAGACCCAGTACTTC. As protein: CASSYSRTTRETQYF.

This clonotype was observed at least ten times. The chain has TRBV12-3 or TRBV12-4 and TRBJ2-1, with 13 bases matching TRBD2. The V and J ends lost 2 bases and 7 bases, in that order; junction bases with no gene match: 5. This CDR3 comprises 16 residues. The CDR3 bases are TGTGCCAGCAGTTTATCTCGGGGACTAGCGGGAAATGAGCAGTTCTTC. Protein: CASSLSRGLAGNEQFF.

The rearrangement uses TRBV20-1 and TRBJ2-5; D unclear. This CDR3 contains 15 residues. Trimming left V 1 base short and J 2 bases short, with 14 bases between. In germline, CDR1 is DFQATT, CDR2 SNEGSKA (reference sequence). Here the CDR3 reads CSARVLGPSQETQYF. DNA for the CDR3: TGCAGTGCTAGAGTTTTAGGGCCTTCTCAAGAGACCCAGTACTTC.

This clonotype was seen only a few times. The genes are TRBV12-3 or TRBV12-4 and TRBJ1-4, with no clear D. The CDR3 runs 14 residues. V lost 6 bases to trimming and J lost 6 bases, with 14 bases between them. CDR3 loop: CASSRGKSDEKLFF. The CDR3, as DNA: TGTGCCAGCAGCCGGGGAAAGAGCGATGAAAAACTGTTTTTT.

This clonotype has more than one count but fewer than ten. The rearrangement joins TRBV20-1 to TRBJ2-5, with TRBD2 matching over 10 bases. Germline loops: CDR1 DFQATT, CDR2 SNEGSKA (reference sequence). J gave up 6 bases and V 0 bases, and 10 bases lay outside the gene matches. This CDR3 has 16 amino acids. The CDR3 protein is CSARDPSRAGGKTQYF. Here the CDR3 DNA reads TGCAGTGCTAGAGACCCTTCGAGAGCGGGAGGGAAGACCCAGTACTTC.

Ten or more counts support this clonotype. V and J are TRBV12-3 or TRBV12-4 and TRBJ2-7; TRBD1 aligns across 11 bases. The V gene end was trimmed by 1 base and the J gene end by 6 bases; junction bases not matched to a gene: 2. The CDR3 extends over 14 amino acids. CDR3 region: CASSLGTGGAEQYF. In DNA, the CDR3 is TGTGCCAGCAGTTTAGGGACAGGGGGCGCCGAGCAGTACTTC.

This clonotype was seen a handful of times. The genes are TRBV24-1 and TRBJ2-7, with no clear D. This CDR3 comprises 13 residues. The V gene lost 2 bases and the J gene lost 7 bases, with 11 bases spanning the gap. Germline lookup yields CDR1 KGHDR and CDR2 SFDVKD. In nucleotides, the CDR3 is TGTGCCACCAGTGATTACGAAGGACCGGAGCAGTACTTC. This codes for CATSDYEGPEQYF.

This clonotype appeared a single time. The chain combines TRBV6-2 or TRBV6-3 with TRBJ2-7; 7 bases fit TRBD1. Losses at the gene ends were 6 bases for V and 6 bases for J; bases not matched to a gene: 14. The CDR3 runs to 15 residues. Germline-derived CDR1 and CDR2 are MNHEY and SVGEGT. The CDR3 DNA sequence: TGTGCCAGCAGATTCTTACGTGGGACAGTAGGCGAGCAGTACTTC. Protein sequence: CASRFLRGTVGEQYF.

This clonotype was counted between two and nine times. The CDR3 protein is CSARQPGQGALGYTF. The CDR3 nucleotides read TGCAGTGCTAGACAACCGGGACAGGGGGCGCTTGGCTACACCTTC. The gene calls are TRBV20-1 and TRBJ1-2, with 12 nucleotides matching TRBD1. Germline assignment: CDR1 DFQATT and CDR2 SNEGSKA (reference sequence). CDR3 length equals 15 residues. The trim removed 2 bases at V and 7 bases at J, leaving 8 bases unmatched.

This clonotype was recorded a few times. The rearrangement uses TRBV10-3 and TRBJ1-5; D is undetermined. Germline-derived CDR1 and CDR2 are ENHRY and SYGVKD. Trimming pared 4 bases from V and 1 base from J, leaving 5 bases between. The CDR3 extends over 13 amino acids. The CDR3 bases are TGTGCCATCAGTGTAGGGAGCAATCAGCCCCAGCATTTT. Translated: CAISVGSNQPQHF.

This chain joins TRBV4-2 and TRBJ1-1; TRBD1 might be the D (6 bases). Germline assignment: CDR1 LGHNA and CDR2 YNFKEQ. The V and J ends lost 1 base and 0 bases respectively, with 21 bases between them. This CDR3 region has 19 residues. The CDR3 DNA reads as TGTGCCAGCAGCCAAGGAGTCCCGGGACAAATAACCATGAACACTGAAGCTTTCTTT. Encoded protein: CASSQGVPGQITMNTEAFF.

This clonotype has ten or more counts. The CDR3 DNA reads as TGCAGTGCTAGTCCCGGGACTGGACCCTACGAGCAGTACTTC. Amino acid sequence: CSASPGTGPYEQYF. This chain joins TRBV20-1 and TRBJ2-7, with D tentatively TRBD2 (6 bases). The CDR3 sequence is 14 residues long. The V and J ends lost 3 bases and 2 bases respectively, with 14 bases between them. Germline V lookup: CDR1 DFQATT, CDR2 SNEGSKA (reference sequence).

This clonotype showed up just a few times. The CDR3 here is CASSLTPDHEQFF. CDR3 sequence (DNA): TGTGCCAGCAGTTTGACCCCAGATCATGAGCAGTTCTTC. The chain combines TRBV12-3 or TRBV12-4 with TRBJ2-1, with unresolved D. CDR3 length equals 13 residues. V lost 3 bases to trimming and J lost 8 bases, with 11 bases between them.

Concerning this clonotype: A read error may produce the germline difference seen at one junction end. The rearrangement joins TRBV5-1 to TRBJ2-1, with TRBD1 identical over 7 bases. The CDR3 length is 15 residues. Germline CDR1 SGHRS, CDR2 YFSETQ. This CDR3 reads CASSLEDRWIDEQFF. In nucleotides, the CDR3 is TGCGCCAGCAGTTTGGAGGACAGGTGGATCGATGAGCAGTTCTTC. The full variable domain, completed using reference TRBV5-1 and TRBJ2-1, is KAGVTQTPRYLIKTRGQQVTLSCSPISGHRSVSWYQQTPGQGLQFLFEYFSETQRNKGNFPGRFSGRQFSNSRSEMNVSTLELGDSALYLCASSLEDRWIDEQFFGPGTRLTVL.

This clonotype was seen a few times. The chain joins TRBV6-1 to TRBJ1-4; 8 bases match TRBD1. This CDR3 region has 16 residues. V shed 8 bases, J shed 0 bases, and the junction held 8 bases outside the gene matches. Germline V gene data show CDR1 as MNHNS and CDR2 as SASEGT. The CDR3 protein is CASQQGDVATNEKLFF. The CDR3, as DNA: TGTGCCAGCCAACAGGGGGACGTGGCAACTAATGAAAAACTGTTTTTT.

The chain employs TRBV29-1 and TRBJ2-3; D gene uncertain. V was cut by 2 bases and J by 3 bases, with 9 bases left in between. Germline-derived CDR1 and CDR2 are SQVTM and ANQGSEA. The CDR3 is 13 amino acids. The CDR3 nucleotides are TGCAGCGTTGAAAGGGCTTGGACAGATACGCAGTATTTT. Its protein product is CSVERAWTDTQYF.

This clonotype came up many times. This chain links TRBV12-3 or TRBV12-4 with TRBJ1-1; TRBD1 agrees at 9 bases. The CDR3 runs 14 residues. The V segment lost 6 bases and the J segment 7 bases; nucleotides outside the gene matches: 9. The CDR3 nucleotides are TGTGCCAGCAGACTTACAGGGGGCCCCTTTGAAGCTTTCTTT. This codes for CASRLTGGPFEAFF.

This chain uses TRBV3-1 with TRBJ1-5; unclear D gene. The germline V gene encodes CDR1 LGHDT and CDR2 YNNKEL (reference sequence). The CDR3 extends over 15 amino acids. V gave up 2 bases and J gave up 3 bases, with 11 bases separating them. In nucleotides, the CDR3 is TGTGCCAGCAGCCAATCGGACGGGCTCAATCAGCCCCAGCATTTT. This sequence encodes CASSQSDGLNQPQHF.